This entry lists 11 T cell receptor beta chains sequenced from one sample in a study of T cells after yellow fever vaccination. Via MiXCR, TCRdb re-called the 5' RACE reads, giving one row per CDR3 protein. The table lists 500,000 to 650,000 distinct CDR3 sequences, less than 20% of them singletons. Sequences were derived from PBMCs, sampled around 5 days after the first yellow fever vaccination. The receptor source for this set is a man younger than 35 who received the YFV17D yellow fever vaccine.

This rearrangement joins TRBV6-2 or TRBV6-3 to TRBJ1-5; D gene uncertain. This CDR3 region has 13 residues. Germline values: CDR1 MNHEY, CDR2 SVGEGT. Trimming pared 5 bases from V and 7 bases from J, leaving 12 bases between. The CDR3 sequence is CASSLTSLQPQHF. As DNA, the CDR3 is TGTGCCAGCAGTCTGACAAGCTTACAGCCCCAGCATTTT.

The chain carries TRBV6-6 and TRBJ2-7; 9 positions match TRBD1. There are 13 residues in the CDR3. The J segment lost 5 bases and the V segment lost 8 bases, leaving 7 bases of the junction unmatched. Germline V lookup: CDR1 MNHNY, CDR2 SVGAGI (reference sequence). The CDR3: CASFGTGQHEQYV. The CDR3, as DNA: TGTGCCAGCTTTGGGACAGGGCAACACGAGCAGTACGTC.

This clonotype showed up just a few times. The chain combines TRBV7-9 with TRBJ2-1; tentative D call: TRBD1 (6 bases). Trimming pared 10 bases from V and 12 bases from J, leaving 16 bases between. Germline V gene lookup returns CDR1 SEHNR and CDR2 FQNEAQ (reference sequence). CDR3 length equals 11 residues. Written as DNA, the CDR3 is TGTGCCATCACAGGGAGTCAAGGGCAGTTCTTC. Its translation: CAITGSQGQFF.

V usage is TRBV7-3 and J usage is TRBJ2-7, with TRBD2 matching over 7 bases. The CDR3 length is 15 residues. CDR1 and CDR2 from the germline V gene are SGHTA and FQGTGA. Trimming cost V 5 bases and J 0 bases; bases outside gene matches: 7. CDR3 sequence (DNA): TGTGCCAGCAGCGCCGCTGGCGGGGGCTCCTACGAGCAGTACTTC. This encodes CASSAAGGGSYEQYF.

The V and J genes are TRBV7-2 and TRBJ1-4; possible D gene TRBD1, 6 bases. V was trimmed by 6 bases and J by 6 bases, leaving 20 bases between them. The length of the CDR3 is 16 residues. Germline assignment: CDR1 SGHTA and CDR2 FQGNSA. The CDR3 reads CASSRTGGILYEKLFF. In DNA form, the CDR3 reads TGTGCCAGCAGTCGTACGGGGGGCATTTTATATGAAAAACTGTTTTTT.

This clonotype was seen only a few times. V usage is TRBV12-3 or TRBV12-4 and J usage is TRBJ1-3, with a weak D call TRBD1 (5 bases). The length of the CDR3 is 16 residues. V was pared by 5 bases and J by 1 base, with 15 bases between. The CDR3 nucleotides read TGTGCCAGCAGTCCGGGCCAGGGTTTTTCTGGAAACACCATATATTTT. Its protein is CASSPGQGFSGNTIYF.

This clonotype was counted ten times or more. The chain recombines TRBV10-3 with TRBJ1-1, with D maybe TRBD1 (5 bases). Deletions cut 2 bases from V and 5 bases from J, with 12 bases between. The germline CDR1 and CDR2 sequences are ENHRY and SYGVKD. This CDR3 comprises 14 residues. The CDR3 sequence: CAISEGAGQTEAFF. CDR3 nucleotides: TGTGCCATCAGTGAGGGGGCCGGGCAGACTGAAGCTTTCTTT.

The J gene is TRBJ2-2, the V gene TRBV2, with D maybe TRBD1 (5 bases). CDR1 is SNHLY, CDR2 FYNNEI, per germline. V was shortened by 3 bases and J by 4 bases, with 9 bases between the two germline ends. The CDR3 is made up of 14 amino acids. The CDR3 protein is CASSDRVATGELFF. CDR3 DNA sequence: TGTGCCAGCAGTGACAGGGTGGCCACCGGGGAGCTGTTTTTT.

The chain couples TRBV7-2 to TRBJ2-1, with a weak D call TRBD1 (6 bases). Trimming removed 5 bases from V and 4 bases from J, with 15 bases in between. From germline, CDR1 is SGHTA and CDR2 FQGNSA. The CDR3 runs to 15 residues. The CDR3: CASSPIQGSYNEQFF. The CDR3 DNA sequence: TGTGCCAGCAGCCCAATACAGGGATCGTACAATGAGCAGTTCTTC.

This clonotype was seen a handful of times. The J gene is TRBJ2-1, the V gene TRBV5-1; TRBD1 is a possible D gene (5 bases). The CDR3 totals 17 residues. CDR1 is SGHRS and CDR2 is YFSETQ in the germline V gene. Trimming shortened V by 1 base and J by 4 bases, and 18 bases separated the two germline ends. Written as DNA, the CDR3 is TGCGCCAGCAGCTTGAGCCCTATACGGCAGGGATACAATGAGCAGTTCTTC. This codes for CASSLSPIRQGYNEQFF.

This clonotype showed up just a few times. The chain employs TRBV5-6 and TRBJ2-3; no firm D call. V dropped 9 bases and J dropped 5 bases, with 19 bases sitting between them. In germline, CDR1 is SGHDT, CDR2 YYEEEE. The CDR3 has 14 amino acids. CDR3: CATRIKTLQDTQYF. The CDR3 DNA sequence: TGTGCCACCAGGATCAAGACCCTACAAGATACGCAGTATTTT.